What follows are 14 T cell receptor beta chains derived from one specimen sequenced in a study of blood T cell repertoires in COVID-19. Data came from immunoSEQ multiplex PCR; TCRdb stores just in-frame clones and leaves some out. This sample yields approximately 140,000 clones, of which roughly 85% are seen a single time; roughly 3.3% belongs to the top ten. Sequenced: peripheral blood. The receptors come from an older man with acute or convalescent COVID-19.

This sequence joins TRBV5-4 and TRBJ2-3; tentative D call: TRBD1 (6 bases). The CDR3 runs to 14 residues. The V and J ends lost 3 bases and 3 bases respectively, with 11 bases between them. Germline-derived CDR1 and CDR2 are SGHNT and YYREEE (reference sequence). The CDR3 nucleotides read TGTGCCAGCAGCTGGGGACATCTGACAGATACGCAGTATTTT. This sequence encodes CASSWGHLTDTQYF.

This rearrangement joins TRBV27 to TRBJ2-7; D is possibly TRBD2 (6 bases). Trimming stripped 6 bases from V and 4 bases from J, with 16 bases between. The CDR3 has 14 amino acids. From germline, CDR1 is MNHEY and CDR2 SMNVEV (reference sequence). DNA for the CDR3: TGTGCCAGCAGATCCATCACTAGCATTTACGAGCAGTACTTC. It specifies CASRSITSIYEQYF.

The chain carries TRBV5-6 and TRBJ2-7; 7 bases are a match to TRBD1. J gave up 6 bases and V 4 bases, and 7 bases lay outside the gene matches. The CDR3 has 13 residues. Per germline, CDR1 SGHDT and CDR2 YYEEEE. CDR3 amino acids: CASSPTGRAEQYF. The CDR3 coding sequence is TGTGCCAGCAGCCCGACAGGGAGAGCCGAGCAGTACTTC.

This chain connects TRBV4-1 to TRBJ2-7; TRBD1 matches at 9 bases. CDR3 size: 15 residues. Trimming took 0 bases from V and 4 from J; bases not matched to a gene: 4. Germline V gene sequence: CDR1 MGHRA, CDR2 YSYEKL. The CDR3 protein is CASSQDTGGLYEQYF. The CDR3 nucleotides read TGCGCCAGCAGCCAAGACACAGGGGGCTTGTACGAGCAGTACTTC.

The V call is TRBV27, the J call TRBJ1-2; D may be TRBD1 (6 bases). CDR1 MNHEY and CDR2 SMNVEV come from the germline V gene (reference sequence). V was pared by 0 bases and J by 2 bases, with 19 bases between. The CDR3 consists of 18 residues. The CDR3 region is CASSLSAPGTLRNYGYTF. DNA of the CDR3: TGTGCCAGCAGTTTATCCGCCCCCGGGACACTTAGAAACTATGGCTACACCTTC.

V gene TRBV6-5 combines with J gene TRBJ2-3, with 10 bases identical to TRBD1. The CDR3 runs to 13 residues. Germline lookup yields CDR1 MNHEY and CDR2 SVGAGI. V was pared by 8 bases and J by 15 bases, with 14 bases of the junction left unmatched. The CDR3 sequence: CASVGLDRGPFYF. The CDR3 DNA sequence: TGTGCCAGCGTGGGATTAGACAGGGGGCCATTTTATTTT.

The gene calls are TRBV2 and TRBJ1-2; TRBD1 matches 8 bases. The ends lost 4 bases at V and 8 bases at J; junction bases unmatched: 15. CDR1 is SNHLY and CDR2 is FYNNEI in the germline V gene. The CDR3 runs 16 residues. The CDR3: CASSVMAGQAQEGYTF. In nucleotides, the CDR3 is TGTGCCAGCAGTGTGATGGCGGGACAGGCCCAAGAAGGCTACACCTTC.

This clone was seen only once. V and J are TRBV3-1 (or the pseudogene TRBV3-2) and TRBJ2-1, with D unclear. Trimming took 2 bases from V and 8 from J, leaving 4 bases between them. This CDR3 region has 11 residues. CDR1 is LGHDT and CDR2 is YNNKEL in the germline V gene (reference sequence). The CDR3 DNA sequence: TGTGCCAGCAGCCAACTATATGAGCAGTTCTTC. This codes for CASSQLYEQFF.

The V and J genes are TRBV2 and TRBJ2-3, with 11 positions matching TRBD2. CDR1 and CDR2 from the germline V gene are SNHLY and FYNNEI. The trim removed 10 bases at V and 7 bases at J, leaving 10 bases unmatched. The length of the CDR3 is 14 residues. CDR3 sequence reads: CATLSGRASNTQYF. The DNA for the CDR3 is TGTGCCACCCTTAGCGGGAGGGCCAGTAATACGCAGTATTTT.

DNA for the CDR3: TGTGCCAGCAGGCCTAGCGGCATTTCCTACGAGCAGTACTTC. It yields the protein CASRPSGISYEQYF. V usage is TRBV6-2 or TRBV6-3 and J usage is TRBJ2-7; 7 bases map to TRBD2. The CDR3 sequence is 14 residues long. V lost 6 bases and J lost 1; bases outside the gene matches: 6. Germline V gives CDR1 MNHEY, CDR2 SVGEGT.

This chain joins TRBV7-2 and TRBJ1-5, with D tentatively TRBD1 (6 bases). This CDR3 contains 13 residues. Germline V lookup: CDR1 SGHTA, CDR2 FQGNSA. Trimming removed 5 bases from V and 5 bases from J, with 10 bases in between. CDR3 protein: CASSPQGDQPQHF. The CDR3 DNA follows: TGTGCCAGCAGCCCACAGGGAGATCAGCCCCAGCATTTT.

V is TRBV5-4 and J is TRBJ2-1; 8 bases line up with TRBD1. Trimming cost V 4 bases and J 3 bases; bases outside gene matches: 6. There are 15 residues in the CDR3. CDR1 is SGHNT, CDR2 YYREEE, per germline (reference sequence). The CDR3 protein is CASSKDRGNYNEQFF. CDR3 coding DNA: TGTGCCAGCAGCAAAGACAGGGGAAACTACAATGAGCAGTTCTTC.

This clone has just one count. The chain recombines TRBV11-3 with TRBJ2-7; 11 bases are shared with TRBD1. CDR3 length equals 15 residues. The germline CDR1 and CDR2 sequences are SGHNT and YENEEA. The J segment lost 1 base and the V segment lost 3 bases, leaving 2 bases of the junction unmatched. CDR3 amino acids: CASSFGTGGSYEQYF. The CDR3 region has the DNA TGTGCCAGCAGCTTTGGGACAGGGGGGTCCTACGAGCAGTACTTC. Supplemented by reference TRBV11-3 and TRBJ2-7, the full variable domain reads EAGVVQSPRYKIIEKKQPVAFWCNPISGHNTLYWYLQNLGQGPELLIRYENEEAVDDSQLPKDRFSAERLKGVDSTLKIQPAELGDSAVYLCASSFGTGGSYEQYFGPGTRLTVT.

The V and J genes are TRBV9 and TRBJ2-2; D possibly corresponds to TRBD1 (7 bases). The CDR3 extends over 15 amino acids. Trimming removed 3 bases at V and 4 bases at J, with 13 bases between. Germline V CDR1 and CDR2: SGDLS, YYNGEE. This CDR3 is CASSAWQGGTGELFF. The CDR3, as DNA: TGTGCCAGCAGCGCCTGGCAGGGGGGCACCGGGGAGCTGTTTTTT.